This paragraph reports one T cell receptor (beta chain). The data belong to a study of T cells after yellow fever vaccination. TCRdb processed the 5' RACE reads anew with MiXCR; each CDR3 protein has one entry. The table lists under 550,000 distinct CDR3 sequences, 21% of them singletons, with approximately 16% in the top ten. CDR3 size: 15 residues. The germline CDR1 and CDR2 sequences are MGHRA and YSYEKL. Trimming took 0 bases from V and 4 from J; bases not matched to a gene: 5. The specimen comprised PBMCs, sampled roughly 20 days after the first yellow fever vaccination. This rearrangement joins TRBV4-1 to TRBJ1-2, with 7 bases fitting TRBD1. The clonotype was recovered from a young man who received the YFV17D yellow fever vaccine. CDR3 sequence (DNA): TGCGCCAGCAGCCAAGAAGAGACAGGGACCTATGGCTACACCTTC. It codes for CASSQEETGTYGYTF.